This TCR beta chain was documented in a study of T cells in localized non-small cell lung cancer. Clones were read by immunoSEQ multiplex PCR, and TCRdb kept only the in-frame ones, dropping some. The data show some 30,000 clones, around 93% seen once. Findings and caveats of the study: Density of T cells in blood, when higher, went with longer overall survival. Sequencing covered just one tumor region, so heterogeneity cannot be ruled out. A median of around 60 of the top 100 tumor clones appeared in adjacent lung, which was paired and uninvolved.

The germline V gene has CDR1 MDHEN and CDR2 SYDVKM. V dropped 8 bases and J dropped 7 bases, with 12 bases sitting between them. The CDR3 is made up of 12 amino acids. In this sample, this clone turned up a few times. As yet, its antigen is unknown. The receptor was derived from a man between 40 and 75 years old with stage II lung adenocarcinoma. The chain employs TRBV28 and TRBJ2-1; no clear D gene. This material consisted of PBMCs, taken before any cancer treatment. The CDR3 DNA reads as TGTGCCAGCGACTCTAGATATAATGAGCAGTTCTTC. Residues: CASDSRYNEQFF.